This TCR beta chain was found in a study of CD8+CD57+ T cells in acquired aplastic anemia. Across the study: Yields of DNA that came from sorted CD4+ and CD8+ cells averaged roughly 3.2 ug. CD4+ reads averaged roughly 9.9 million in healthy donors. Study findings and constraints: Patients and controls were found to share twenty-nine CD8+ CDR3 sequences. Statistical testing detected no significant gap in CD8+ Simpson's diversity between patients and controls.

Trimming pared 0 bases from V and 4 bases from J, leaving 12 bases between. Germline CDR1 reads SGHVS; CDR2 reads FQNEAQ. The length of the CDR3 is 15 residues. In regard to this clonotype: Its matching antigen is unknown.

The template for TCR beta VDJ and CDR3 sequence profiling was genomic DNA. TCRdb re-called the reads through MiXCR, storing one row per CDR3 protein. The data hold fewer than 250,000 distinct CDR3 sequences, with less than 70% observed a single time. Sequencing used sorted CD4+, CD8+, or CD8+CD57+ T cells (not recorded which) from PBMCs. The chain uses TRBV7-8 and TRBJ1-2; D is unclear. This TCR was recovered from a human donor in good health, serving as a control. The DNA for the CDR3 is TGTGCCAGCAGCTTAGCGGAAGCCGTCAGCTATGGCTACACCTTC. Translating it yields CASSLAEAVSYGYTF.